The 10 T cell receptor beta chains listed next were all sequenced from one sample in a study of cytomegalovirus exposure and HLA in healthy donors. Produced via immunoSEQ multiplex PCR; TCRdb's table is partial and in-frame only. The data show about 360,000 clones, with roughly 85% seen just once and 0.8% to 0.85% held by the top ten. Sequencing was done on a sample of PBMCs. The receptor source for this set is a woman between 18 and 30 years old in good health and CMV-seronegative.

The sample holds one count of this clone. This chain links TRBV7-3 with TRBJ2-1; 11 bases agree with TRBD2. CDR3 length equals 16 residues. Germline V gene sequence: CDR1 SGHTA, CDR2 FQGTGA. Germline trimming cut 5 bases from V and 6 bases from J; bases unmatched to any gene: 9. CDR3 in amino acids: CASSPIAGGPGNEQFF. The CDR3 DNA reads TGTGCCAGCAGCCCAATAGCGGGAGGGCCGGGCAATGAGCAGTTCTTC.

This clone has only one observation. The chain is built from TRBV5-1 and TRBJ1-1; D gene ambiguous. This CDR3 spans 14 amino acids. V shed 0 bases and J shed 1 base, with 7 bases lying between them. Per germline, CDR1 SGHRS and CDR2 YFSETQ. This CDR3 is CASSLVSGNTEAFF. CDR3 nucleotides: TGCGCCAGCAGCTTGGTATCGGGGAACACTGAAGCTTTCTTT.

This chain joins TRBV28 and TRBJ2-7; 9 bases agree with TRBD1. CDR1 MDHEN and CDR2 SYDVKM come from the germline V gene. Losses at the gene ends were 7 bases for V and 0 bases for J; bases not matched to a gene: 4. CDR3 length: 14 residues. The CDR3 is CASKGQGDSYEQYF. CDR3 nucleotides: TGTGCCAGCAAGGGACAGGGAGACTCCTACGAGCAGTACTTC.

The gene calls are TRBV27 and TRBJ2-7, with TRBD2 matching over 9 bases. The CDR3 runs 13 residues. Germline loops: CDR1 MNHEY, CDR2 SMNVEV (reference sequence). Trimming removed 6 bases from V and 6 bases from J; junction bases left unmatched: 6. CDR3 in amino acids: CASSLGLATEQYF. CDR3 sequence (DNA): TGTGCCAGCAGCCTCGGACTAGCGACCGAGCAGTACTTC.

This chain connects TRBV7-9 to TRBJ2-3; perhaps TRBD2 as D (5 bases). The CDR3 length is 13 residues. CDR1 is SEHNR and CDR2 is FQNEAQ in the germline V gene (reference sequence). Trimming stripped 8 bases from V and 2 bases from J, with 11 bases between. The CDR3 loop reads CASVEGPTDTQYF. In nucleotides, the CDR3 is TGTGCCAGCGTTGAGGGCCCCACAGATACGCAGTATTTT.

CDR3 loop: CASSLREGLSQPQHF. CDR3 DNA sequence: TGTGCCAGCAGTTTACGAGAGGGACTCAGCCAGCCCCAGCATTTT. This chain uses TRBV27 with TRBJ1-5; weak D call: TRBD1 (5 bases). Trimming shortened V by 2 bases and J by 7 bases, and 15 bases separated the two germline ends. This CDR3 has 15 residues. Looked up from germline, CDR1 is MNHEY and CDR2 is SMNVEV (reference sequence).

V and J are TRBV2 and TRBJ2-1; D is uncertain. CDR1 and CDR2 (germline): SNHLY, FYNNEI. Trimming removed 6 bases at V and 4 bases at J, with 10 bases between. This CDR3 comprises 13 residues. This CDR3 is CASRLPSYNEQFF. CDR3 bases: TGTGCCAGCAGACTGCCCTCATACAATGAGCAGTTCTTC.

This clone was found a few times. V is TRBV4-1 and J is TRBJ2-7; D might be TRBD2 (5 bases). The germline V and J ends were trimmed by 4 bases and 4 bases, with 11 bases remaining between them. CDR1 is MGHRA, CDR2 YSYEKL, per germline. The CDR3 extends over 13 amino acids. The CDR3 sequence is CASSPSGSYEQYF. CDR3 DNA: TGCGCCAGCAGCCCATCGGGAAGTTACGAGCAGTACTTC.

V and J are TRBV6-5 and TRBJ2-7; the D gene is possibly TRBD2 (6 bases). The germline CDR1 and CDR2 sequences are MNHEY and SVGAGI. This CDR3 contains 14 residues. V lost 0 bases and J 6 bases, leaving 12 bases between the germline ends. The DNA of the CDR3 is TGTGCCAGCAGTTACTCGGGGGGAGGAGCCGAGCAGTACTTC. This codes for CASSYSGGGAEQYF.

The chain recombines TRBV4-1 with TRBJ2-7; D possibly corresponds to TRBD1 (7 bases). Per germline, CDR1 MGHRA and CDR2 YSYEKL. V lost 3 bases and J lost 2, with 23 bases in between. The CDR3 covers 18 residues. CDR3 protein: CASSHIQGNGDFAYEQYF. The CDR3 bases are TGCGCCAGCAGCCATATACAGGGGAACGGGGACTTCGCCTACGAGCAGTACTTC.